This TCR beta chain was captured in a study of PD-1 blockade in classical Hodgkin lymphoma. The J segment lost 7 bases and the V segment lost 0 bases, leaving 14 bases of the junction unmatched. The germline CDR1 and CDR2 sequences are SGHRS and YFSETQ. This CDR3 is built from 18 residues. Only in-frame clones appear in the TCRdb table, and some are missing; sequencing was by immunoSEQ multiplex PCR. The profile shows some 21,000 clones, approximately 94% of them singletons. Stated time point: newly diagnosed, previously untreated cHL patient sample. Acting as the comparison were PBMCs from newly diagnosed, untreated classical Hodgkin lymphoma. About this clone: Its cognate antigen is unknown.

Study-wide results and limits: Still unresolved is the cause of the repertoire differences, which may be disease activity or prior therapy. Newly diagnosed patients had baseline TCR diversity that was reportedly lower than that of healthy donors.

The sequenced sample was peripheral blood mononuclear cells (PBMCs). The chain couples TRBV5-1 to TRBJ2-2, with 8 bases lining up with TRBD1. This TCR came from a human donor with classical Hodgkin lymphoma. The chain's CDR3 is CASSLGIRTGPTSGELFF. Written as DNA, the CDR3 is TGCGCCAGCAGCTTGGGGATTCGGACAGGGCCTACCAGCGGGGAGCTGTTTTTT. The variable domain in full, with the rest retrieved from reference TRBV5-1 and TRBJ2-2, is KAGVTQTPRYLIKTRGQQVTLSCSPISGHRSVSWYQQTPGQGLQFLFEYFSETQRNKGNFPGRFSGRQFSNSRSEMNVSTLELGDSALYLCASSLGIRTGPTSGELFFGEGSRLTVL.